These 13 T cell receptor beta chains were all obtained from the same sample, sequenced in a study of blood T cell repertoires in COVID-19. The protocol was immunoSEQ multiplex PCR, while the TCRdb copy is restricted to in-frame clones and leaves out a portion. The repertoire holds about 46,000 clones, with around 83% as singletons. Source material: PBMCs or T cells enriched from blood (not recorded which). All receptors come from a woman aged 45-60 years who had recovered from COVID-19.

This chain links TRBV7-2 with TRBJ1-3; D is undetermined. The CDR3 consists of 14 residues. V lost 2 bases, J lost 2 bases, and 7 bases lay in between. The germline V gene encodes CDR1 SGHTA and CDR2 FQGNSA. The DNA of the CDR3 is TGTGCCAGCAGCTTAACCGGGGCTGGAAACACCATATATTTT. It yields the protein CASSLTGAGNTIYF.

This clone appeared once. The chain recombines TRBV7-2 with TRBJ2-2; 7 bases align to TRBD2. Trimming cost V 5 bases and J 3 bases; bases outside gene matches: 3. The CDR3 consists of 14 residues. Per germline, CDR1 SGHTA and CDR2 FQGNSA. This CDR3 reads CASSAGDHTGELFF. CDR3 bases: TGTGCCAGCAGCGCGGGAGATCACACCGGGGAGCTGTTTTTT.

The rearrangement joins TRBV19 to TRBJ2-3, with 10 bases lining up with TRBD2. V trimming: 8 bases; J trimming: 6 bases; junction bases outside the gene matches: 5. The germline V gene has CDR1 LNHDA and CDR2 SQIVND (reference sequence). The CDR3 has 13 residues. The CDR3 reads CASALAGADTQYF. CDR3 DNA sequence: TGTGCCAGTGCCCTAGCGGGAGCCGATACGCAGTATTTT.

The V call is TRBV9, the J call TRBJ2-3; 9 nucleotides line up with TRBD1. Trimming at V came to 2 bases and at J to 3 bases, leaving 10 bases not matched to a gene. The CDR3 consists of 17 residues. Per germline, CDR1 SGDLS and CDR2 YYNGEE. The CDR3, as DNA: TGTGCCAGCAGCGTCGAGGGACAGGGTCATAAGACAGATACGCAGTATTTT. It is translated as CASSVEGQGHKTDTQYF. The full variable domain, completed using reference TRBV9 and TRBJ2-3, is DSGVTQTPKHLITATGQRVTLRCSPRSGDLSVYWYQQSLDQGLQFLIQYYNGEERAKGNILERFSAQQFPDLHSELNLSSLELGDSALYFCASSVEGQGHKTDTQYFGPGTRLTVL.

This clone appeared a single time. The CDR3 region is CASSSPTSGSGSNEQFF. In DNA, the CDR3 is TGTGCCAGCAGCTCGCCGACTAGCGGGAGTGGATCGAATGAGCAGTTCTTC. The chain joins TRBV7-9 to TRBJ2-1; TRBD2 agrees at 12 bases. The V gene end was trimmed by 4 bases and the J gene end by 7 bases; junction bases not matched to a gene: 11. From germline, CDR1 is SEHNR and CDR2 FQNEAQ (reference sequence). CDR3 length: 17 amino acids. The whole variable domain, remainder taken from reference TRBV7-9 and TRBJ2-1, is DTGVSQNPRHKITKRGQNVTFRCDPISEHNRLYWYRQTLGQGPEFLTYFQNEAQLEKSRLLSDRFSAERPKGSFSTLEIQRTEQGDSAMYLCASSSPTSGSGSNEQFFGPGTRLTVL.

This clone has only a few counts. The chain has TRBV28 and TRBJ2-2; TRBD2 might be the D (6 bases). The V and J ends lost 3 bases and 0 bases respectively, with 11 bases between them. From germline, CDR1 is MDHEN and CDR2 SYDVKM. The CDR3 runs 16 residues. The CDR3, as DNA: TGTGCCAGCAGTTTTCTTTCGGGGGCGAACACCGGGGAGCTGTTTTTT. It yields the protein CASSFLSGANTGELFF.

The V and J genes are TRBV7-9 and TRBJ1-4; 8 positions agree with TRBD1. CDR1 is SEHNR and CDR2 is FQNEAQ in the germline V gene (reference sequence). V lost 0 bases, J lost 6 bases, and 6 bases stayed unmatched. The CDR3 spans 16 residues. The CDR3, as DNA: TGTGCCAGCAGCTTAGCGAGCAGGGGGCTGGATGAAAAACTGTTTTTT. The encoded protein is CASSLASRGLDEKLFF.

V is TRBV28 and J is TRBJ2-1; D is unresolved. The germline CDR1 and CDR2 sequences are MDHEN and SYDVKM. The CDR3 covers 13 residues. V was trimmed by 7 bases and J by 5 bases, leaving 12 bases between them. This CDR3 is CASTPRGNNEQFF. Written as DNA, the CDR3 is TGTGCCAGCACCCCAAGAGGCAACAATGAGCAGTTCTTC.

DNA for the CDR3: TGTGCCAGCAGTTCGCCGGGACAGAGCGCAGATACGCAGTATTTT. Translation gives CASSSPGQSADTQYF. The chain joins TRBV27 to TRBJ2-3, with TRBD1 matching 7 bases. Germline loops: CDR1 MNHEY, CDR2 SMNVEV (reference sequence). The V gene end was trimmed by 4 bases and the J gene end by 4 bases; junction bases not matched to a gene: 8. The CDR3 length is 15 residues.

The rearrangement uses TRBV3-1 (or the pseudogene TRBV3-2) and TRBJ2-1; tentatively, D is TRBD1 (6 bases). CDR1 and CDR2 (germline): LGHDT, YNNKEL (reference sequence). V gave up 6 bases and J gave up 0 bases, with 15 bases separating them. The CDR3 has 16 amino acids. The DNA of the CDR3 is TGTGCCAGCAGGGGACACTGGGGTGGCTCCTACAATGAGCAGTTCTTC. It translates to CASRGHWGGSYNEQFF.

The CDR3 DNA follows: TGTGCCAGCAGTGAGGCTAGCGATTATGGGTTGGGCTCCTACAATGAGCAGTTCTTC. The encoded protein is CASSEASDYGLGSYNEQFF. The V gene is TRBV7-8, the J gene TRBJ2-1, with D perhaps matching TRBD2 (6 bases). Germline lookup yields CDR1 SGHVS and CDR2 FQNEAQ. V lost 6 bases and J lost 0, with 24 bases in between. CDR3 length equals 19 residues. The variable domain in full, with the rest retrieved from reference TRBV7-8 and TRBJ2-1, is GAGVSQSPRYKVAKRGQDVALRCDPISGHVSLFWYQQALGQGPEFLTYFQNEAQLDKSGLPSDRFFAERPEGSVSTLKIQRTQQEDSAVYLCASSEASDYGLGSYNEQFFGPGTRLTVL.

The rearrangement joins TRBV6-5 to TRBJ2-1; D uncertain. The germline V gene has CDR1 MNHEY and CDR2 SVGAGI. Trimming took 2 bases from V and 5 from J, leaving 10 bases between them. The CDR3 covers 14 residues. Here the CDR3 reads CASSYGPPNNEQFF. CDR3 coding DNA: TGTGCCAGCAGTTACGGGCCCCCCAACAATGAGCAGTTCTTC.

This chain joins TRBV5-1 and TRBJ2-3; weak D call: TRBD2 (6 bases). The CDR3 is made up of 17 amino acids. The germline CDR1 and CDR2 sequences are SGHRS and YFSETQ. The ends were cut back, 1 base at V and 2 bases at J, with 17 bases in the middle. The CDR3 loop reads CASSLRARGIITDTQYF. CDR3 nucleotides: TGCGCCAGCAGCTTGAGGGCACGGGGGATTATCACAGATACGCAGTATTTT. Full variable domain (remainder filled in from reference TRBV5-1 and TRBJ2-3): KAGVTQTPRYLIKTRGQQVTLSCSPISGHRSVSWYQQTPGQGLQFLFEYFSETQRNKGNFPGRFSGRQFSNSRSEMNVSTLELGDSALYLCASSLRARGIITDTQYFGPGTRLTVL.